This record concerns one TCR beta chain sequence. This clone was seen a few times. Its recognized antigen is unknown. Possible read error: a much larger clone is one base away. Other DNA sequences in this specimen translate into the identical CDR3. The data are from a study of metastatic and nonmetastatic thyroid tumors (dated by TCRdb to about 2020). Background on the whole study: The researchers compared repertoires between peripheral blood samples and tumor or nodule tissue samples from patients with malignant or benign thyroid disease.

What the study reported, not specific to this receptor: In both blood and tumor samples, malignant tumors were reported to have significantly higher TCR beta diversity than benign nodules.

The library came from PCR. The sequencer was an Illumina HiSeq 4000. High-throughput sequencing was used to profile the TCR beta-chain CDR3 region of every patient. The original pipeline was this. Drawing on CDR3 differences between clinicopathological groups, the researchers built a classifier meant to tell apart patients with distant-metastatic papillary thyroid cancer. To measure repertoire diversity the researchers used the Shannon index, while the Morisita-Horn index served to gauge how similar the tumor and blood repertoires were. Using fastp at Q25 and MiXCR, TCRdb reprocessed the public reads and kept productive beta chains. These V and J calls originate from TCRdb's pipeline instead of the authors' own analysis. The sample data list about 27,000 clones, and roughly 15% of these were observed just once. In total, the top ten clones hold approximately 14% of the sample. None of the patients had been given any treatment before thyroid surgery. Patient clinical samples collected from the early 2010s to the late 2010s were retrospectively analysed using T-cell receptor beta sequencing.

The CDR3 measures 15 amino acids from cysteine to phenylalanine. Only the CDR3 region is kept as DNA, spanning 45 bases read in frame from base 1. The V end gives up 0 bases and the J end 7 bases, leaving 6 bases in the junction not matched to a gene. The germline V gene (reference sequence) specifies LGHDT as CDR1 and YNNKEL as CDR2. The chain is encoded by TRBV3-1 joined to TRBJ1-5, and TRBD1 matches 7 of the central bases. The sequence was collected from a male donor with papillary thyroid cancer or a benign thyroid nodule (not recorded which). Some clones in this sample may be carry-over from other donors' samples. The sequenced material came from blood. The DNA is TGTGCCAGCAGCCAAGACCCAGGGGGGAACCAGCCCCAGCATTTT. The translation is CASSQDPGGNQPQHF.